Shown below are 18 T cell receptor beta chains from a single sample sequenced in a study of graft-versus-host responses after intestinal transplantation. TCRdb's copy holds only in-frame clones and misses some; the assay was immunoSEQ multiplex PCR. The repertoire consists of 100,000 to 130,000 clones, with roughly 87% occurring once and the leading ten covering less than 0.85%. For these TCRs, the target antigens are not known. The sample consisted of unstimulated CD4+ T cells sorted from spleen or lymph node cells, taken before transplant. All receptors derive from a human donor who was the organ donor for an intestinal transplant.

A note on this clone: Its ends do not fully match the called genes, so a read error is possible. The chain uses TRBV6-1 and TRBJ2-7; TRBD1 is a possible D gene (8 bases). Germline V gives CDR1 MNHNS, CDR2 SASEGT. This CDR3 is 12 amino acids long. The chain's CDR3 is CASSEPRTGRDF. CDR3 in DNA: TGTGCCAGCAGTGAACCGCGGACAGGGAGGGACTTC.

In its sample, this clone was seen once. The same CDR3 can be traced to other DNA sequences in this sample. This chain uses TRBV19 with TRBJ1-5; maybe TRBD1 (5 bases). Looked up from germline, CDR1 is LNHDA and CDR2 is SQIVND (reference sequence). CDR3 length: 15 amino acids. V was shortened by 0 bases and J by 1 base, with 7 bases between the two germline ends. The CDR3 sequence is CASSIEGLSNQPQHF. Written as DNA, the CDR3 is TGTGCCAGTAGTATAGAGGGGCTAAGCAATCAGCCCCAGCATTTT.

Notes on this clone: In the same sample, other DNA sequences code for this CDR3. V usage is TRBV2 and J usage is TRBJ1-5; 7 bases agree with TRBD1. Per germline, CDR1 SNHLY and CDR2 FYNNEI. The CDR3 contains 15 residues. The trim removed 7 bases at V and 2 bases at J, leaving 8 bases unmatched. The CDR3, as DNA: TGTGCCAGCAATAAGGGGGCGGTCGGCAATCAGCCCCAGCATTTT. It specifies CASNKGAVGNQPQHF.

The chain couples TRBV6-5 to TRBJ1-1; possible D gene TRBD1, 5 bases. In germline, CDR1 is MNHEY, CDR2 SVGAGI. V lost 4 bases to trimming and J lost 0 bases, with 12 bases between them. The CDR3 is 15 residues long. The CDR3 is CASSSSDIMNTEAFF. CDR3 DNA: TGTGCCAGCAGTTCATCGGACATTATGAACACTGAAGCTTTCTTT.

The rearrangement uses TRBV10-1 and TRBJ2-3; 7 positions match TRBD1. In germline, CDR1 is WNHNN, CDR2 SYGVQD (reference sequence). This CDR3 contains 14 residues. Losses at the gene ends were 8 bases for V and 4 bases for J; bases not matched to a gene: 9. The CDR3 bases are TGCGCCAGCCAAAAACAGGGGTCGGCAGATACGCAGTATTTT. It encodes CASQKQGSADTQYF.

The CDR3, as DNA: TGTGCCAGCAGCTTAAACCGCGGAGGGGGCACCGGGGAGCTGTTTTTT. Protein product: CASSLNRGGGTGELFF. J is TRBJ2-2 and V is TRBV7-3, with D perhaps being TRBD1 or TRBD2 (6 bases each). V dropped 1 base and J dropped 4 bases, with 13 bases sitting between them. The CDR3 covers 16 residues. From germline, CDR1 is SGHTA and CDR2 FQGTGA.

The rearrangement uses TRBV7-9 and TRBJ2-3, with D perhaps matching TRBD1 (6 bases). The V and J ends lost 5 bases and 2 bases respectively, with 20 bases between them. CDR3 size: 17 residues. Germline values: CDR1 SEHNR, CDR2 FQNEAQ (reference sequence). The CDR3, as DNA: TGTGCCAGCAGCCCCTACTATATAAGACAGGACACAGATACGCAGTATTTT. It translates to CASSPYYIRQDTDTQYF.

The chain is built from TRBV2 and TRBJ2-3; a weak D match, TRBD2 (6 bases). V lost 8 bases to trimming and J lost 4 bases, with 19 bases between them. The length of the CDR3 is 15 residues. The germline V gene has CDR1 SNHLY and CDR2 FYNNEI. CDR3 in amino acids: CASVGWAGSADTQYF. Written as DNA, the CDR3 is TGTGCCAGCGTAGGGTGGGCCGGGAGCGCAGATACGCAGTATTTT.

Comment on this clone: The DNA is omitted, as the CDR3 cannot be located on it reliably, and the CDR3 follows TCRdb's listing. This rearrangement joins TRBV30 to TRBJ2-5; TRBD2 reflects the table's D call only, with no check against the DNA. Germline V gene sequence: CDR1 GTSNPN, CDR2 SVGIG (reference sequence). The CDR3 extends over 11 residues, inclusive of both ends. The CDR3 spells CAWNILETQYF.

V is TRBV7-2 and J is TRBJ1-2; D gene uncertain. Germline CDR1 SGHTA, CDR2 FQGNSA. V was trimmed by 5 bases and J by 1 base, leaving 14 bases between them. This CDR3 spans 15 amino acids. The CDR3 protein is CASSPFLDRNYGYTF. The CDR3 DNA reads TGTGCCAGCAGCCCATTCCTGGACCGTAACTATGGCTACACCTTC. Full variable domain (missing parts from reference TRBV7-2 and TRBJ1-2): GAGVSQSPSNKVTEKGKDVELRCDPISGHTALYWYRQSLGQGLEFLIYFQGNSAPDKSGLPSDRFSAERTGGSVSTLTIQRTQQEDSAVYLCASSPFLDRNYGYTFGSGTRLTVV.

This chain uses TRBV5-4 with TRBJ2-7; perhaps TRBD1 as D (7 bases). Per the germline V gene, CDR1 is SGHNT and CDR2 is YYREEE (reference sequence). The length of the CDR3 is 15 residues. V was trimmed by 3 bases and J by 4 bases, leaving 17 bases between them. CDR3 coding DNA: TGTGCCAGCAGCTCAGGGGGGATCTCGAGGTACGAGCAGTACTTC. It is translated as CASSSGGISRYEQYF. Together with reference TRBV5-4 and TRBJ2-7, the CDR3 gives the full variable domain: ETGVTQSPTHLIKTRGQQVTLRCSSQSGHNTVSWYQQALGQGPQFIFQYYREEENGRGNFPPRFSGLQFPNYSSELNVNALELDDSALYLCASSSGGISRYEQYFGPGTRLTVT.

CDR3 nucleotides: TGCGCCAGCAGCCACCCCTCGGGACAGGGGATCTACACCATATATTTT. Translating it yields CASSHPSGQGIYTIYF. The V call is TRBV4-1, the J call TRBJ1-3, with 10 bases fitting TRBD1. Germline V CDR1 and CDR2: MGHRA, YSYEKL. The V and J ends lost 3 bases and 8 bases, in that order; junction bases with no gene match: 10. The CDR3 loop spans 16 amino acids.

The CDR3 sequence: CASSPQSNEKLFF. In nucleotides, the CDR3 is TGTGCCAGCTCACCCCAGTCTAATGAAAAACTGTTTTTT. The chain is built from TRBV18 and TRBJ1-4, with D unresolved. CDR3 length: 13 residues. Germline CDR1 and CDR2: KGHSH and LQKENI. Trimming cost V 3 bases and J 3 bases, with 5 bases left between them.

J is TRBJ1-2 and V is TRBV18; 12 bases are a match to TRBD1. Germline V lookup: CDR1 KGHSH, CDR2 LQKENI. This CDR3 is built from 17 residues. V was pared by 6 bases and J by 7 bases, with 15 bases of the junction left unmatched. CDR3 loop: CASSPNSGTGGEIGYTF. Here the CDR3 DNA reads TGTGCCAGCTCTCCCAACTCCGGGACAGGGGGCGAGATTGGCTACACCTTC.

Concerning this clone itself: This specimen includes other DNA sequences encoding the same CDR3. V and J are TRBV5-1 and TRBJ2-7, with 8 bases that match TRBD2. Losses at the gene ends were 3 bases for V and 2 bases for J; bases not matched to a gene: 10. The CDR3 contains 16 residues. CDR1 and CDR2 (germline): SGHRS, YFSETQ. CDR3 in amino acids: CASSSAGLAGTYEQYF. The CDR3 DNA reads as TGCGCCAGCAGCTCTGCAGGACTAGCAGGAACCTACGAGCAGTACTTC.

This chain connects TRBV6-1 to TRBJ1-4, with D uncertain. The CDR3 totals 12 residues. The germline V gene encodes CDR1 MNHNS and CDR2 SASEGT. Trimming pared 5 bases from V and 5 bases from J, leaving 6 bases between. The CDR3 DNA sequence: TGTGCCAGCAGTACCAGGAATGAAAAACTGTTTTTT. Its translation: CASSTRNEKLFF.

The chain couples TRBV28 to TRBJ1-5, with a weak D call TRBD1 (6 bases). This CDR3 has 14 residues. In germline, CDR1 is MDHEN, CDR2 SYDVKM. Trimming removed 4 bases from V and 2 bases from J, with 9 bases in between. The chain's CDR3 is CASSSTGGNQPQHF. CDR3 DNA: TGTGCCAGCAGTTCGACAGGAGGCAATCAGCCCCAGCATTTT.

This sequence joins TRBV10-3 and TRBJ1-2; possible D gene TRBD1, 6 bases. Trimming stripped 5 bases from V and 0 bases from J, with 13 bases between. The germline V gene has CDR1 ENHRY and CDR2 SYGVKD. The CDR3 has 15 amino acids. The CDR3 loop is CAISRATGTNYGYTF. In nucleotides, the CDR3 is TGTGCCATCAGTCGGGCGACAGGAACTAACTATGGCTACACCTTC.